The 9 T cell receptor beta chains presented below share a single source sample, sequenced in a study of PD-L1 blockade in urothelial cancer. Here immunoSEQ multiplex PCR was the method, and the copy in TCRdb shows in-frame clones only, minus some. The repertoire holds around 45,000 clones, with around 88% as singletons. The starting material was PBMCs, obtained around atezolizumab (anti-PD-L1) treatment. Source of these receptors: a man older than 75 with urothelial cancer.

V usage is TRBV6-1 and J usage is TRBJ1-5; D possibly corresponds to TRBD1 (5 bases). CDR1 and CDR2 (germline): MNHNS, SASEGT. The length of the CDR3 is 15 residues. V lost 1 base and J 1 base, leaving 8 bases between the germline ends. The CDR3 protein is CASSEGRGSNQPQHF. DNA of the CDR3: TGTGCCAGCAGTGAAGGAAGGGGAAGCAATCAGCCCCAGCATTTT.

The V and J genes are TRBV7-2 and TRBJ2-5, with D maybe TRBD2 (6 bases). The CDR3 runs to 15 residues. CDR1 and CDR2 from the germline V gene are SGHTA and FQGNSA. Deletions cut 5 bases from V and 2 bases from J, with 15 bases between. The CDR3, as DNA: TGTGCCAGCAGCCCGAGGGGAGGCGAACAAGAGACCCAGTACTTC. Encoded protein: CASSPRGGEQETQYF.

This chain links TRBV29-1 with TRBJ2-5, with TRBD2 identical over 14 bases. The CDR3 runs 15 residues. CDR1 and CDR2 (germline): SQVTM, ANQGSEA. V shed 5 bases, J shed 13 bases, and the junction held 15 bases outside the gene matches. The CDR3 loop reads CSVPRGTSGSPIRYF. CDR3 sequence (DNA): TGCAGCGTTCCTCGAGGGACTAGCGGGAGTCCCATTCGGTACTTC.

V gene TRBV5-4 combines with J gene TRBJ1-2, with D possibly being TRBD1 (6 bases). Trimming took off 4 bases at V and 4 bases at J, with 11 bases between the two ends. From germline, CDR1 is SGHNT and CDR2 YYREEE (reference sequence). CDR3 length: 13 amino acids. Here the CDR3 DNA reads TGTGCCAGCAGCCACCCGGACAGCTATGGCTACACCTTC. The encoded protein is CASSHPDSYGYTF.

This clone has just a few counts. The chain couples TRBV4-1 to TRBJ1-1, with 9 bases that match TRBD1. CDR1 and CDR2 from the germline V gene are MGHRA and YSYEKL. V lost 4 bases and J lost 5; bases outside the gene matches: 14. The CDR3 is 17 amino acids. In DNA form, the CDR3 reads TGCGCCAGCAGCCTACGGGGTACAGGGGGCGCGAATACTGAAGCTTTCTTT. It codes for CASSLRGTGGANTEAFF.

This chain connects TRBV5-4 to TRBJ2-7; 11 nucleotides agree with TRBD1. V lost 3 bases and J lost 3; bases outside the gene matches: 5. The germline V gene has CDR1 SGHNT and CDR2 YYREEE (reference sequence). This CDR3 has 15 amino acids. Written as DNA, the CDR3 is TGTGCCAGCAGCTGGGGGGGACAGGGGGTCTACGAGCAGTACTTC. It is translated as CASSWGGQGVYEQYF.

This rearrangement joins TRBV19 to TRBJ2-3; 7 bases match TRBD2. Per the germline V gene, CDR1 is LNHDA and CDR2 is SQIVND (reference sequence). The junction had 10 bases not matched to a gene; V was cut back by 7 bases and J by 6 bases. CDR3 length: 14 amino acids. CDR3 residues: CASTPPMGGDTQYF. In DNA, the CDR3 is TGTGCCAGTACCCCACCGATGGGGGGGGATACGCAGTATTTT.

The chain links TRBV5-1 to TRBJ2-7; unclear D gene. The V gene's germline CDR1 is SGHRS and CDR2 YFSETQ. This CDR3 has 14 amino acids. V shed 1 base and J shed 5 bases, with 13 bases lying between them. CDR3 nucleotides: TGCGCCAGCAGCTTGCGTCCGGGTGCAAACGAGCAGTACTTC. Its translation: CASSLRPGANEQYF.

The rearrangement uses TRBV12-5 and TRBJ1-2; D remains ambiguous. The V gene's germline CDR1 is LGHNT and CDR2 FRNRAP. Trimming stripped 0 bases from V and 4 bases from J, with 9 bases between. The CDR3 is 14 amino acids. Here the CDR3 DNA reads TGTGCTAGTGGTTTGGTAAGCGGAACCTATGGCTACACCTTC. Protein: CASGLVSGTYGYTF.